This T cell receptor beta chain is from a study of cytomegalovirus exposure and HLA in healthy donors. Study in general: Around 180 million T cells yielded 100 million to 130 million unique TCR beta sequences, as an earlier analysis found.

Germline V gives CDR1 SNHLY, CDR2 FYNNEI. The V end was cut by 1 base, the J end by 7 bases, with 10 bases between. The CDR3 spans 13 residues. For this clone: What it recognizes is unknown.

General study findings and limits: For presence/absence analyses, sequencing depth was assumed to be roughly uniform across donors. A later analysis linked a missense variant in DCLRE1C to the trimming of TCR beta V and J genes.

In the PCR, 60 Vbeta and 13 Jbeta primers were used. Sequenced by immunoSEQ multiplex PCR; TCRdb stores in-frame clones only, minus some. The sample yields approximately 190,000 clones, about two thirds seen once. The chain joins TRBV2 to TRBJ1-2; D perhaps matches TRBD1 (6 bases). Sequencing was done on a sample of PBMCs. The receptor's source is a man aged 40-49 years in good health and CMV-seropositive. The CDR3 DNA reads TGTGCCAGCAGTGAAGAGGGGGTTGGTGGCTACACCTTC. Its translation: CASSEEGVGGYTF.